The clone carrying this T cell receptor beta chain was picked up a small number of times. Its antigen is currently unknown. The sample belongs to a study of T-cell memory formation after mild COVID-19. General study findings and limits: Detection of some responders pre-infection suggested pre-existing cross-reactive memory T cells participated. Confirmation of SARS-CoV-2 specificity was lacking for second-wave clones peaking day 37.

TCRdb ran MiXCR on the 5' RACE reads and lists one entry per CDR3 protein. Counted here are around 440,000 distinct CDR3 sequences, around a sixth occurring once; the ten biggest clones make up 10% to 15%. This CDR3 comprises 14 residues. Trimming left V 11 bases short and J 5 bases short, with 21 bases between. Looked up from germline, CDR1 is SGHTA and CDR2 is FQGNSA. The chain employs TRBV7-2 and TRBJ1-2, with D possibly matching TRBD1 (5 bases). This TCR was recovered from an adult woman who had mild COVID-19 (a few samples of this study predate the infection). Cell type and time point are not known. The sequenced sample was PBMCs or a T cell subset sorted from them (not recorded which). CDR3 in amino acids: CAGSSYAGPYGYTF. The CDR3, as DNA: TGTGCCGGATCCTCCTACGCGGGACCTTATGGCTACACCTTC.